A selection of T cell receptor beta chains follows, all from one sample in a study of blood T cells in healthy people across ages. TCRdb recomputed calls from the 5' RACE reads with MiXCR, one row per CDR3 protein. This table has more than 1,000,000 distinct CDR3 sequences, 20% to 25% appearing once. This same sample was also taken into another study, of T cells of mothers and their children.

Sequencing input: blood. The receptors stem from a girl under 10 years old in good health. Each CDR3 is given with its conserved first and last residue. Each record gives: CDR3 DNA, CDR3 protein, V gene, clone size, J gene, D gene. D genes are given only for firm matches. For some rows the clone size is stated as once, few or many, or as a class when expanded; others skip it.

TGTGCCAGCAGCTCGCAGGACACCCATAATTCACCCCTCCACTTT CASSSQDTHNSPLHF TRBV13 few TRBJ1-6 NA
TGCAGTGCTAGAGATTGGGCGGGAGCGAGGGTAGATACGCAGTATTTT CSARDWAGARVDTQYF TRBV20-1 many TRBJ2-3 TRBD2
TGTGCCACCAGCAGAGTCCGACTAGCGGGGAGCTCCTACAATGAGCAGTTCTTC CATSRVRLAGSSYNEQFF TRBV15 NA TRBJ2-1 TRBD2
TGTGCCAGCGAAATAGCGGGAGGTACCTACGAGCAGTACTTC CASEIAGGTYEQYF TRBV2 NA TRBJ2-7 TRBD2
TGCAGTGCTAGAGGTCGGGTCCGATCTAAAAGCTCCTACGAGCAGTACTTC CSARGRVRSKSSYEQYF TRBV20-1 NA TRBJ2-7 NA
TGTGCCATCAGTTCAGAAGAGACCCAGTACTTC CAISSEETQYF TRBV6-5 once TRBJ2-5 NA
TGTGCCAGCAGCCCAACTGACGGGGCCGAGACCCAGTACTTC CASSPTDGAETQYF TRBV12-3/TRBV12-4 NA TRBJ2-5 NA
TGCAGCGTTGGAAACAGCTATGGCTACACCTTC CSVGNSYGYTF TRBV29-1 NA TRBJ1-2 NA
TGTGCCAGCAGCTTGGCCCAGGCTCTAGCTGGGGCCAACGTCCTGACTTTC CASSLAQALAGANVLTF TRBV5-6 NA TRBJ2-6 NA
TGTGCCAGCAGCTCTGGTGGGGGCAGGGTCGAGCAGTACTTC CASSSGGGRVEQYF TRBV11-2 few TRBJ2-7 NA
TGTGCCAGCAGTTACTCGATTTCGGGGACCATCACAGATACGCAGTATTTT CASSYSISGTITDTQYF TRBV6-2/TRBV6-3 NA TRBJ2-3 NA
TGTGCCAGCTCACCATTACCCGACCGGGAGGGTGTAAATGAGCAGTTCTTC CASSPLPDREGVNEQFF TRBV18 few TRBJ2-1 TRBD2
TGTGCCTGCAGCAACAGGGACCCTAGCAATCAGCCCCAGCATTTT CACSNRDPSNQPQHF TRBV12-3/TRBV12-4 NA TRBJ1-5 NA
TGTGCCAGCAGCCAAGGGGGGCAGGGGCTGTGGGACGAGCAGTACTTC CASSQGGQGLWDEQYF TRBV13 few TRBJ2-7 NA
TGTGCCAGCAGCTTAACACTAGCGGGATTCAGCTCTGGGGCCAACGTCCTGACTTTC CASSLTLAGFSSGANVLTF TRBV7-3 few TRBJ2-6 TRBD2
TGTGCCAGCAGTGATGAGGACAGGGGGGTAACCTATGGCTACACCTTC CASSDEDRGVTYGYTF TRBV6-1 NA TRBJ1-2 TRBD1
TGTGCCAGCAGACCAGGGACTCTGGAGACCCAGTACTTC CASRPGTLETQYF TRBV7-9 many TRBJ2-5 NA
TGCAGTGCTAAGGGACTAGCGGGAGTAGAGCAGTTCTTC CSAKGLAGVEQFF TRBV20-1 NA TRBJ2-1 TRBD2
TGCGCCAGCAGCTCCGAGGGAGGGCAGTACTTC CASSSEGGQYF TRBV5-1 few TRBJ2-7 NA
TGCGCCAGCAGCTTGATGGCGACGGAGCAGTACTTC CASSLMATEQYF TRBV5-1 NA TRBJ2-5 NA
TGTGCCAGCAGCTTAGGAGTAGCGGGGGTGGAGCAAGAGACCCAGTACTTC CASSLGVAGVEQETQYF TRBV7-2 NA TRBJ2-5 TRBD2
TGTGCCAGCAGTTTTCTGGCGGAGGGCGAGCAGTACTTC CASSFLAEGEQYF TRBV27 few TRBJ2-7 NA
TGTGCCAGCAGGGAGACAGGGAAATCCTACGAGCAGTACTTC CASRETGKSYEQYF TRBV12-3/TRBV12-4 few TRBJ2-7 TRBD1
TGTGCCAGCAGTTCGGACATTAATCAGCCCCAGCATTTT CASSSDINQPQHF TRBV12-3/TRBV12-4 few TRBJ1-5 NA
TGCAGCGTCGAAATGGGACAGGGCTTCTATGGCTACACCTTC CSVEMGQGFYGYTF TRBV29-1 few TRBJ1-2 TRBD1
TGTGCCAGCAGTTTAACGGCTCTAGGGCATCAGCCCCAGCATTTT CASSLTALGHQPQHF TRBV28 NA TRBJ1-5 NA
TGCAGTGCTAGTCTAGCAGGGGGCGGCGAGCAGTACTTC CSASLAGGGEQYF TRBV20-1 NA TRBJ2-7 TRBD1
TGCAGCGTTGAAGAAAGCCCTGAAGCTTTCTTT CSVEESPEAFF TRBV29-1 few TRBJ1-1 NA
TGTGCCAGCAGCCCGCGGGAACCCAACGGAGAGACCCAGTACTTC CASSPREPNGETQYF TRBV11-3 NA TRBJ2-5 NA
TGCGCCAGCAGGACGTCTAGCGGGTACAATGAGCAGTTCTTC CASRTSSGYNEQFF TRBV5-1 few TRBJ2-1 TRBD2
TGCAGCGTTGAAGGACCCCCCCTAACGGGCTTTCAAGAGACCCAGTACTTC CSVEGPPLTGFQETQYF TRBV29-1 few TRBJ2-5 NA
TGTGCCAGCAGCTTATGGACAGGCCTCTACGAGCAGTACTTC CASSLWTGLYEQYF TRBV28 once TRBJ2-7 TRBD1
TGTGCCACCAGCAGAGATTTGGGACAGGGGGCTGATGAGCAGTTCTTC CATSRDLGQGADEQFF TRBV15 few TRBJ2-1 TRBD1
TGCAGCGTTGAAGAGGAAGGGACCGCCTACGAGCAGTACTTC CSVEEEGTAYEQYF TRBV29-1 few TRBJ2-7 NA
TGCGCCAGCAGCTTGATGCAGGGAAGTATGGACACTGAAGCTTTCTTT CASSLMQGSMDTEAFF TRBV5-1 few TRBJ1-1 NA